The present TCR beta chain was sequenced within a study of T cell responses to AZD1222 COVID-19 vaccine. Method: immunoSEQ multiplex PCR; TCRdb's copy keeps in-frame clones and lacks some. In the table there are some 98,000 clones, 85% to 90% of which are singletons. The length of the CDR3 is 14 residues. Looked up from germline, CDR1 is WNHNN and CDR2 is SYGVQD (reference sequence). V was trimmed by 0 bases and J by 7 bases, leaving 7 bases between them. As for this clone: Antigen unknown.

Pooled samples include second doses given at about 4 or 12 weeks. Whole-study findings and limits: Repertoire sampling occurred only after the peak T cell response. Nearly half of the spike-specific TCRs reportedly recognize variant regions that carry no mutations. Spike regions recognized by vaccine-associated CD4 TCRs spanned the protein, led by 160-218 and 743-854.

V is TRBV10-1 and J is TRBJ1-6; the D gene is possibly TRBD1 (5 bases). This specimen was peripheral blood, taken 28 days after the second AZD1222 dose. The TCR comes from an adult who received the AZD1222 COVID-19 vaccine. In DNA, the CDR3 is TGCGCCAGCAGTGAGTCATCAGGGAATTCACCCCTCCACTTT. Residues: CASSESSGNSPLHF.